This T cell receptor beta chain was found in a study of blood T cell repertoires in COVID-19. The table came from immunoSEQ multiplex PCR; TCRdb's copy has only in-frame clones and leaves some out. The sample holds 200,000 or so clones; around four fifths are singletons and the top ten take roughly 5%. This TCR was sampled from a woman aged 55-70 years who had recovered from COVID-19. The sample taken for sequencing was peripheral blood.

The CDR3 region is CASSPGQGRDTEAFF. CDR3 DNA: TGTGCCAGCAGTCCAGGACAGGGGCGCGACACTGAAGCTTTCTTT. The chain is built from TRBV27 and TRBJ1-1, with 9 bases fitting TRBD1. The trim removed 5 bases at V and 3 bases at J, leaving 7 bases unmatched. The CDR3 has 15 amino acids. CDR1 and CDR2 (germline): MNHEY, SMNVEV (reference sequence).